There are many counts of the clone carrying this T cell receptor (beta chain). This sample was taken from a study of T cells in Graves' hyperthyroidism and ophthalmopathy. Germline V CDR1 and CDR2: SNHLY, FYNNEI. Trimming cost V 8 bases and J 1 base, with 11 bases left between them. This CDR3 is built from 13 residues. Amplified TCR beta CDR3 regions derived from RNA transcripts. An initial round of RT-PCR targeting the TCR CDR3 relied on the HTBI primer set. In TCRdb, the multiplex PCR reads were re-called with MiXCR into one record per CDR3 protein. This sample has roughly 290,000 distinct CDR3 sequences; approximately 15% occur once, and the top ten carry around 55%.

Material for sequencing was blood. The chain employs TRBV2 and TRBJ1-1; no definite D call. The sequence derives from a woman aged 55-70 years with Graves' ophthalmopathy. CDR3 protein: CASRGERNTEAFF. CDR3 bases: TGTGCCAGCCGTGGGGAGCGGAACACTGAAGCTTTCTTT.